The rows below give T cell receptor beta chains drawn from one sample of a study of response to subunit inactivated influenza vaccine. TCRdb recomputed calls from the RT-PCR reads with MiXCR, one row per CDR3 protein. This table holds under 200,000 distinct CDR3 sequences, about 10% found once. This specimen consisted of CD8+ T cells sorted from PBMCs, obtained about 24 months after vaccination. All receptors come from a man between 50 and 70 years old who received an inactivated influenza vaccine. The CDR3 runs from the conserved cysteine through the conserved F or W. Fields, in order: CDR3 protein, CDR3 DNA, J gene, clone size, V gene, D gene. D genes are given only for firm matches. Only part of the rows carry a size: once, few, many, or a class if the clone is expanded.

CDR3: CASSLGTSGDSYEQYF
DNA: TGTGCCAGCAGCTTAGGGACTAGCGGGGACTCCTACGAGCAGTACTTC
J: TRBJ2-7
size: few
V: TRBV7-6
D: TRBD2

CDR3: CASSPGGYGVGAGELFF
DNA: TGTGCCAGCAGCCCCGGGGGTTACGGGGTAGGCGCCGGGGAGCTGTTTTTT
J: TRBJ2-2
size: .
V: TRBV9
D: .

CDR3: CASSTSGIQIGQPQHF
DNA: TGTGCCAGCAGCACCTCCGGGATTCAAATTGGTCAGCCCCAGCATTTT
J: TRBJ1-5
size: .
V: TRBV6-1
D: .

CDR3: CASSIPAGANTDTQYF
DNA: TGTGCCAGCAGTATTCCAGCGGGAGCGAACACAGATACGCAGTATTTT
J: TRBJ2-3
size: few
V: TRBV2
D: TRBD2

CDR3: CSVWDSSYNEQFF
DNA: TGCAGCGTCTGGGACTCCTCCTACAATGAGCAGTTCTTC
J: TRBJ2-1
size: few
V: TRBV20-1
D: .

CDR3: CASSLARQETQYF
DNA: TGTGCCAGCAGCTTAGCGAGGCAAGAGACCCAGTACTTC
J: TRBJ2-5
size: many
V: TRBV11-2
D: .

CDR3: CASSPTGDYGYTF
DNA: TGTGCCAGCAGCCCAACGGGAGACTATGGCTACACCTTC
J: TRBJ1-2
size: many
V: TRBV7-9
D: .

CDR3: CASSYQPLNTGAFF
DNA: TGTGCCAGCAGTTATCAGCCCTTGAACACTGGAGCTTTCTTT
J: TRBJ1-1
size: few
V: TRBV27
D: .

CDR3: CASSTLRISTDTQYF
DNA: TGTGCCAGCAGTACGTTGCGAATTAGCACAGATACGCAGTATTTT
J: TRBJ2-3
size: few
V: TRBV28
D: .

CDR3: CASSPGQMNTEAFF
DNA: TGTGCCAGCAGCCCAGGACAGATGAACACTGAAGCTTTCTTT
J: TRBJ1-1
size: .
V: TRBV7-9
D: .

CDR3: CASSFGDGYTEAFF
DNA: TGTGCCAGCAGCTTTGGGGATGGGTACACTGAAGCTTTCTTT
J: TRBJ1-1
size: .
V: TRBV5-4
D: .

CDR3: CASRSSGRYYEQYF
DNA: TGTGCCAGCAGGTCCTCCGGGCGATACTACGAGCAGTACTTC
J: TRBJ2-7
size: .
V: TRBV6-5
D: .

CDR3: CSARGNGQGLVDTQYF
DNA: TGCAGTGCTAGAGGAAACGGACAGGGATTGGTAGATACGCAGTATTTT
J: TRBJ2-3
size: many
V: TRBV20-1
D: TRBD1

CDR3: CASGEYGNTIYF
DNA: TGTGCCAGCGGCGAGTACGGAAACACCATATATTTT
J: TRBJ1-3
size: .
V: TRBV28
D: .

CDR3: CASSSWTGGTDTQYF
DNA: TGTGCCAGCAGCTCTTGGACAGGGGGCACAGATACGCAGTATTTT
J: TRBJ2-3
size: few
V: TRBV5-6
D: TRBD1

CDR3: CASRDGLAGLYEQYF
DNA: TGTGCCAGCAGAGATGGACTAGCGGGATTGTACGAGCAGTACTTC
J: TRBJ2-7
size: .
V: TRBV6-1
D: TRBD2

CDR3: CASRGGDQETQYF
DNA: TGTGCCAGCAGGGGGGGGGACCAAGAGACCCAGTACTTC
J: TRBJ2-5
size: few
V: TRBV12-3/TRBV12-4
D: TRBD2

CDR3: CASNTLTSGTDTQYF
DNA: TGTGCCAGCAACACATTGACTAGCGGCACAGATACGCAGTATTTT
J: TRBJ2-3
size: few
V: TRBV13
D: TRBD2

CDR3: CASSASLGGEQFF
DNA: TGTGCCAGCAGCGCCTCACTTGGCGGTGAGCAGTTCTTC
J: TRBJ2-1
size: .
V: TRBV7-9
D: .

CDR3: CASSVGVEGTATSLPLF
DNA: TGTGCCAGCAGCGTAGGGGTTGAAGGGACAGCCACCTCTCTACCGCTCTTC
J: TRBJ2-1
size: few
V: TRBV9
D: TRBD1

CDR3: CASSLETGPYNEQFF
DNA: TGTGCCAGCAGTTTAGAGACGGGGCCCTACAATGAGCAGTTCTTC
J: TRBJ2-1
size: few
V: TRBV12-3/TRBV12-4
D: .

CDR3: CASSAGSAVTYEQYF
DNA: TGTGCCAGCAGCGCCGGGTCCGCAGTTACCTACGAGCAGTACTTC
J: TRBJ2-7
size: few
V: TRBV9
D: .

CDR3: CASSIAAAGYQETQYF
DNA: TGTGCCAGCAGCATCGCCGCAGCGGGGTACCAAGAGACCCAGTACTTC
J: TRBJ2-5
size: .
V: TRBV28
D: TRBD2

CDR3: CATSDWGTGSEQYF
DNA: TGTGCCACCAGTGATTGGGGGACAGGGAGCGAGCAGTACTTC
J: TRBJ2-7
size: few
V: TRBV24-1
D: TRBD1

CDR3: CASRTGDRLQETQYF
DNA: TGTGCCAGCAGAACCGGGGACAGACTCCAAGAGACCCAGTACTTC
J: TRBJ2-5
size: .
V: TRBV28
D: TRBD1

CDR3: CASSLGSSGTYEQYF
DNA: TGCGCCAGCAGCTTGGGGTCTAGCGGGACCTACGAGCAGTACTTC
J: TRBJ2-7
size: .
V: TRBV5-1
D: TRBD2

CDR3: CASRTYNEQFF
DNA: TGTGCCAGCAGGACCTACAATGAGCAGTTCTTC
J: TRBJ2-1
size: few
V: TRBV2
D: .

CDR3: CASTDYYEQYF
DNA: TGTGCCAGTACCGACTACTACGAGCAGTACTTC
J: TRBJ2-7
size: few
V: TRBV19
D: .

CDR3: CASSYSLVPDGRDKNIQYF
DNA: TGTGCCAGCAGTTACTCCTTGGTCCCCGACGGGCGGGACAAAAACATTCAGTACTTC
J: TRBJ2-4
size: .
V: TRBV6-2/TRBV6-3
D: .

CDR3: CASSSGSNYEQYF
DNA: TGTGCCAGTAGTTCCGGGAGTAACTACGAGCAGTACTTC
J: TRBJ2-7
size: .
V: TRBV19
D: .

CDR3: CASDDAHPAGGSTDTQYF
DNA: TGTGCCAGCGACGACGCCCACCCGGCGGGAGGAAGCACAGATACGCAGTATTTT
J: TRBJ2-3
size: .
V: TRBV11-1
D: TRBD2

CDR3: CCARDVGGSGNTIYF
DNA: TGCTGTGCTAGAGATGTGGGGGGCTCTGGAAACACCATATATTTT
J: TRBJ1-3
size: .
V: TRBV20-1
D: .

CDR3: CASSYWGQEETQYF
DNA: TGTGCCAGCAGCTACTGGGGACAGGAAGAGACCCAGTACTTC
J: TRBJ2-5
size: many
V: TRBV12-3/TRBV12-4
D: TRBD1

CDR3: CASSLSFRRETQYF
DNA: TGCGCCAGCAGCTTGAGTTTCCGCCGGGAGACCCAGTACTTC
J: TRBJ2-5
size: many
V: TRBV5-1
D: .

CDR3: CASSPLLAGGYNEQFF
DNA: TGTGCCAGCAGCCCCCTCCTAGCGGGAGGGTACAATGAGCAGTTCTTC
J: TRBJ2-1
size: few
V: TRBV27
D: TRBD2

CDR3: CASSQDPSSSGNTIYF
DNA: TGCGCCAGCAGCCAAGATCCATCCAGCTCTGGAAACACCATATATTTT
J: TRBJ1-3
size: many
V: TRBV4-3
D: .

CDR3: CASSARGGSEQFF
DNA: TGTGCCAGCAGTGCTCGGGGGGGCAGTGAGCAGTTCTTC
J: TRBJ2-1
size: many
V: TRBV25-1
D: TRBD2

CDR3: CASSLSPGHYGYTF
DNA: TGTGCCAGCAGCTTAAGTCCAGGGCACTATGGCTACACCTTC
J: TRBJ1-2
size: few
V: TRBV11-2
D: .

CDR3: CAEEERYSTDTQYF
DNA: TGCGCCGAAGAGGAACGTTATAGCACAGATACGCAGTATTTT
J: TRBJ2-3
size: .
V: TRBV5-1
D: .

CDR3: CASSPTQKYEQYF
DNA: TGTGCCAGCAGTCCAACACAGAAATACGAGCAGTACTTC
J: TRBJ2-7
size: .
V: TRBV6-2/TRBV6-3
D: .

CDR3: CASSGPSTDTQYF
DNA: TGTGCCAGCAGCGGACCGAGCACAGATACGCAGTATTTT
J: TRBJ2-3
size: few
V: TRBV9
D: .

CDR3: CASSFLGRTEAFF
DNA: TGTGCCAGCAGCTTCCTGGGAAGGACTGAAGCTTTCTTT
J: TRBJ1-1
size: .
V: TRBV5-8
D: .

CDR3: CSARDIMGVGSNQPQHF
DNA: TGCAGTGCTAGAGATATAATGGGGGTCGGTAGCAATCAGCCCCAGCATTTT
J: TRBJ1-5
size: many
V: TRBV20-1
D: .

CDR3: CASSYRPRGFYEQYF
DNA: TGTGCCAGCAGTTACAGGCCCCGGGGGTTCTACGAGCAGTACTTC
J: TRBJ2-7
size: many
V: TRBV6-5
D: .

CDR3: CACCQEFPGTGVVNEQFF
DNA: TGTGCCTGCTGCCAAGAATTCCCCGGGACAGGGGTGGTTAATGAGCAGTTCTTC
J: TRBJ2-1
size: few
V: TRBV3-1
D: TRBD1

CDR3: CASSRSAGKEQFF
DNA: TGTGCCAGCTCCCGCAGCGCAGGAAAGGAGCAGTTCTTC
J: TRBJ2-1
size: many
V: TRBV6-1
D: .

CDR3: CASSLAWGWTSTDTQYF
DNA: TGTGCCAGCAGCTTGGCGTGGGGCTGGACAAGCACAGATACGCAGTATTTT
J: TRBJ2-3
size: many
V: TRBV5-6
D: .

CDR3: CASRAGQYAEAFF
DNA: TGCGCCAGCAGAGCTGGACAGTACGCTGAAGCTTTCTTT
J: TRBJ1-1
size: few
V: TRBV10-2
D: .

CDR3: CASRATSGGSYEQFF
DNA: TGTGCCAGCAGAGCGACTAGCGGGGGTTCATATGAGCAGTTCTTC
J: TRBJ2-1
size: many
V: TRBV12-3/TRBV12-4
D: TRBD2

CDR3: CASSFISTVQPQHF
DNA: TGTGCCAGCAGTTTTATTTCGACAGTTCAGCCCCAGCATTTT
J: TRBJ1-5
size: .
V: TRBV28
D: .

CDR3: CSASKTGDGNQPQHF
DNA: TGCAGTGCTAGCAAAACAGGGGATGGCAATCAGCCCCAGCATTTT
J: TRBJ1-5
size: .
V: TRBV20-1
D: TRBD1

CDR3: CASSLGRENEQFF
DNA: TGTGCCAGCAGCTTAGGCAGGGAAAATGAGCAGTTCTTC
J: TRBJ2-1
size: .
V: TRBV13
D: .

CDR3: CASLEAGELFF
DNA: TGTGCCAGCTTGGAAGCCGGGGAGCTGTTTTTT
J: TRBJ2-2
size: many
V: TRBV7-9
D: .

CDR3: CASSQSTLAGGTDTQYF
DNA: TGTGCCAGCAGCCAATCAACACTAGCGGGAGGCACAGATACGCAGTATTTT
J: TRBJ2-3
size: .
V: TRBV28
D: TRBD2

CDR3: CASSYSVQGSTGELFF
DNA: TGTGCCAGCAGTTATTCTGTCCAGGGAAGCACCGGGGAGCTGTTTTTT
J: TRBJ2-2
size: few
V: TRBV6-5
D: .

CDR3: CASSAGLAGATDTQYF
DNA: TGTGCCAGCAGCGCAGGACTAGCGGGAGCGACAGATACGCAGTATTTT
J: TRBJ2-3
size: .
V: TRBV9
D: TRBD2

CDR3: CASSQSGRGTDTQYF
DNA: TGCGCCAGCAGCCAAAGCGGGAGGGGGACAGATACGCAGTATTTT
J: TRBJ2-3
size: .
V: TRBV4-3
D: TRBD2

CDR3: CSTRLAGEQEQYF
DNA: TGCAGCACCCGACTAGCGGGAGAGCAAGAGCAGTACTTC
J: TRBJ2-7
size: few
V: TRBV29-1
D: TRBD2

CDR3: CASSLGTAAETQYF
DNA: TGTGCCAGCAGCTTAGGGACGGCCGCGGAGACCCAGTACTTC
J: TRBJ2-5
size: few
V: TRBV5-6
D: .